This entry lists 32 T cell receptor beta chains sequenced from one sample in a study of CD8+ T cells in alopecia areata. Extracted RNA was reverse transcribed, and the resulting cDNA served as sequencing template. Measured with immunoSEQ multiplex PCR; TCRdb has only the in-frame clones, and not every one. The sample lists about 180,000 clones; roughly 63% were seen once. This sample comprised CD4+ T cells sorted from blood, obtained at week 0. These receptor sequences come from a human donor with alopecia areata.

This sequence joins TRBV27 and TRBJ2-1, with TRBD1 matching 7 bases. The germline gives CDR1 MNHEY, CDR2 SMNVEV (reference sequence). The CDR3 contains 14 residues. Germline trimming cut 10 bases from V and 4 bases from J; bases unmatched to any gene: 10. DNA for the CDR3: TGTGCCACCTCACCGGGACAGATGTACAATGAGCAGTTCTTC. Its translation: CATSPGQMYNEQFF.

J is TRBJ2-6 and V is TRBV5-1; 8 nucleotides align to TRBD1. The V gene end was trimmed by 4 bases and the J gene end by 8 bases; junction bases not matched to a gene: 8. Germline-derived CDR1 and CDR2 are SGHRS and YFSETQ. This CDR3 spans 15 amino acids. The CDR3 DNA reads as TGCGCCAGCAGCCACCCTGGACAGGGCACCAACGTCCTGACTTTC. Protein product: CASSHPGQGTNVLTF.

As for this clone: A read error may be the cause here, since a much bigger clone is one base away. The chain recombines TRBV6-6 with TRBJ2-1; no clear D. Germline-derived CDR1 and CDR2 are MNHNY and SVGAGI (reference sequence). CDR3 length: 13 residues. The CDR3 bases are TGTGCCAGCAGTTACTTGAGTGGCAATGAGCGGTTCTTC. Its protein product is CASSYLSGNERFF.

V and J are TRBV29-1 and TRBJ2-3; 8 nucleotides align to TRBD2. CDR3 length equals 12 residues. The germline V gene has CDR1 SQVTM and CDR2 ANQGSEA. J lost 6 bases, V lost 6 bases, and 5 bases had no gene match. CDR3 DNA: TGCAGCGTCGGACTAGCATCGGATACGCAGTATTTT. The encoded protein is CSVGLASDTQYF.

V and J are TRBV25-1 and TRBJ2-1; unclear D gene. This CDR3 region has 11 residues. CDR1 is MGHDK, CDR2 SYGVNS, per germline. The V gene lost 10 bases and the J gene lost 5 bases, with 9 bases spanning the gap. The CDR3 sequence: CATARNNEQFF. Here the CDR3 DNA reads TGTGCCACCGCGCGGAACAATGAGCAGTTCTTC.

This clone was counted only a few times. The chain is built from TRBV7-2 and TRBJ1-1; D might be TRBD1 (6 bases). Trimming removed 3 bases from V and 1 base from J, with 9 bases in between. In germline, CDR1 is SGHTA, CDR2 FQGNSA. The CDR3 is 14 amino acids. The CDR3 bases are TGTGCCAGCAGCTTCACAGGGACGAACACTGAAGCTTTCTTT. Amino acid sequence: CASSFTGTNTEAFF.

Written as DNA, the CDR3 is TGTGCCAGCAGCCTCGCGGGGGCGAGGGGAAACACCATATATTTT. This gives the protein CASSLAGARGNTIYF. This chain connects TRBV7-2 to TRBJ1-3; D may be TRBD1 (6 bases). The germline CDR1 and CDR2 sequences are SGHTA and FQGNSA. CDR3 size: 15 residues. The V end lost 5 bases, the J end lost 4 bases, and 15 bases lay between the germline ends.

Written as DNA, the CDR3 is TGTGCCACCACTCAAGGGCCCGAAAACATTCAGTACTTC. Protein product: CATTQGPENIQYF. The gene calls are TRBV2 and TRBJ2-4; unclear D gene. Germline V CDR1 and CDR2: SNHLY, FYNNEI. The CDR3 consists of 13 residues. V gave up 10 bases and J gave up 5 bases, with 15 bases separating them.

The J gene is TRBJ1-5, the V gene TRBV7-2; D is ambiguous. CDR3 length: 14 amino acids. Trimming stripped 5 bases from V and 2 bases from J, with 10 bases between. CDR1 SGHTA and CDR2 FQGNSA come from the germline V gene. DNA of the CDR3: TGTGCCAGCAGCCCGCTCCAGGGCAATCAGCCCCAGCATTTT. Protein sequence: CASSPLQGNQPQHF.

J is TRBJ2-7 and V is TRBV7-2, with a possible D match to TRBD1 (6 bases). Trimming removed 0 bases from V and 2 bases from J, with 8 bases in between. Germline values: CDR1 SGHTA, CDR2 FQGNSA. The CDR3 totals 14 residues. CDR3 protein: CASSLARGPYEQYF. CDR3 bases: TGTGCCAGCAGCTTAGCCAGGGGCCCCTACGAGCAGTACTTC.

The J gene is TRBJ1-6, the V gene TRBV2; possibly TRBD1 for D (5 bases). The CDR3 is 14 amino acids. Looked up from germline, CDR1 is SNHLY and CDR2 is FYNNEI. V lost 9 bases and J lost 7, with 16 bases in between. CDR3 in amino acids: CARGVGAPNSPLHF. CDR3 in DNA: TGTGCCAGGGGTGTTGGGGCACCCAATTCACCCCTCCACTTT.

Here the CDR3 DNA reads TGTGCCAGCGCAGATGTAGCTACTGGCTACACCTTC. Its translation: CASADVATGYTF. The V and J genes are TRBV2 and TRBJ1-2; no clear D gene. The CDR3 runs to 12 residues. Trimming removed 8 bases at V and 7 bases at J, with 14 bases between. Germline V gene lookup returns CDR1 SNHLY and CDR2 FYNNEI.

The DNA of the CDR3 is TGTGCCAGCAGCCCCCTCGACAGGGGACTTTATTACGAGCAGTACTTC. Encoded protein: CASSPLDRGLYYEQYF. The V call is TRBV11-2, the J call TRBJ2-7; 8 bases match TRBD1. The CDR3 runs to 16 residues. With 5 bases clipped from V and 4 bases from J, the junction kept 13 bases outside the gene matches. Germline-derived CDR1 and CDR2 are SGHAT and FQNNGV.

The rearrangement joins TRBV5-1 to TRBJ2-7, with 11 bases aligning to TRBD1. V lost 2 bases and J lost 3; bases outside the gene matches: 4. Germline assignment: CDR1 SGHRS and CDR2 YFSETQ. The CDR3 is 15 amino acids. Here the CDR3 reads CASSLGQGAGYEQYF. The CDR3 DNA reads TGCGCCAGCAGCTTAGGACAGGGGGCGGGCTACGAGCAGTACTTC.

In this sample, this clone turned up once. The rearrangement joins TRBV27 to TRBJ1-5, with D unclear. The V gene's germline CDR1 is MNHEY and CDR2 SMNVEV (reference sequence). The CDR3 has 16 amino acids. V was pared by 2 bases and J by 7 bases, with 18 bases between. Here the CDR3 DNA reads TGTGCCAGCAGTTTAGTCGTGGATCGTGTGCGGCAGCCCCAGCATTTT. Residues: CASSLVVDRVRQPQHF.

The chain carries TRBV25-1 and TRBJ2-5, with unresolved D. The length of the CDR3 is 15 residues. V shed 4 bases and J shed 4 bases, with 16 bases lying between them. CDR1 and CDR2 from the germline V gene are MGHDK and SYGVNS. The CDR3 reads CASSVGPGSGETQYF. CDR3 sequence (DNA): TGTGCCAGCAGTGTAGGTCCAGGATCTGGAGAGACCCAGTACTTC.

The chain carries TRBV29-1 and TRBJ1-4; D remains unclear. The V gene's germline CDR1 is SQVTM and CDR2 ANQGSEA. The CDR3 covers 11 residues. Trimming left V 5 bases short and J 6 bases short, with 7 bases between. CDR3: CSVLSDEKLFF. In nucleotides, the CDR3 is TGCAGCGTTTTAAGCGATGAAAAACTGTTTTTT.

This clone was detected only once. The V gene is TRBV6-6, the J gene TRBJ2-1; D is undetermined. This CDR3 comprises 13 residues. Germline values: CDR1 MNHNY, CDR2 SVGAGI (reference sequence). V lost 6 bases, J lost 1 base, and 7 bases lay in between. The CDR3: CASRRVSYNEQFF. In nucleotides, the CDR3 is TGTGCCAGCAGACGAGTATCCTACAATGAGCAGTTCTTC.

The rearrangement uses TRBV2 and TRBJ1-6; D is unresolved. CDR3 length equals 13 residues. The V gene's germline CDR1 is SNHLY and CDR2 FYNNEI. Trimming stripped 3 bases from V and 8 bases from J, with 8 bases between. The DNA of the CDR3 is TGTGCCAGCAGTGACAGTGAGCATTCACCCCTCCACTTT. This translates into CASSDSEHSPLHF.

This rearrangement joins TRBV7-9 to TRBJ2-3, with TRBD2 matching 10 bases. The V segment lost 3 bases and the J segment 5 bases; nucleotides outside the gene matches: 5. CDR1 and CDR2 (germline): SEHNR, FQNEAQ (reference sequence). The CDR3 is made up of 15 amino acids. CDR3 DNA: TGTGCCAGCAGCTTGGTCCCTAGCGGGGGAGATACGCAGTATTTT. Residues: CASSLVPSGGDTQYF. The full variable domain, with the rest looked up from reference TRBV7-9 and TRBJ2-3, is DTGVSQNPRHKITKRGQNVTFRCDPISEHNRLYWYRQTLGQGPEFLTYFQNEAQLEKSRLLSDRFSAERPKGSFSTLEIQRTEQGDSAMYLCASSLVPSGGDTQYFGPGTRLTVL.

Turning to this clone: Different DNA sequences within this sample yield the same CDR3. The rearrangement links TRBV29-1 to TRBJ2-3; 8 bases are a match to TRBD1. CDR1 SQVTM and CDR2 ANQGSEA come from the germline V gene. This CDR3 has 12 amino acids. The V gene end was trimmed by 6 bases and the J gene end by 3 bases; junction bases not matched to a gene: 2. The CDR3 bases are TGCAGCGTAAGACAGGGGACAGATACGCAGTATTTT. This encodes CSVRQGTDTQYF.

In nucleotides, the CDR3 is TGTGCCAGCAGCGTAGAGGGACAGGGATCCTATGGCTACACCTTC. It encodes CASSVEGQGSYGYTF. The rearrangement joins TRBV9 to TRBJ1-2, with TRBD1 matching 9 bases. The length of the CDR3 is 15 residues. J was trimmed by 4 bases and V by 0 bases; bases with no gene match: 4. Germline CDR1 reads SGDLS; CDR2 reads YYNGEE.

The chain uses TRBV9 and TRBJ2-7; no firm D call. The CDR3 covers 14 residues. The ends were cut back, 0 bases at V and 4 bases at J, with 11 bases in the middle. Germline V lookup: CDR1 SGDLS, CDR2 YYNGEE. CDR3 coding DNA: TGTGCCAGCAGCGTAGGGACCGCGGATTACGAGCAGTACTTC. Its translation is CASSVGTADYEQYF. The full variable domain, its missing parts supplied by reference TRBV9 and TRBJ2-7, is DSGVTQTPKHLITATGQRVTLRCSPRSGDLSVYWYQQSLDQGLQFLIQYYNGEERAKGNILERFSAQQFPDLHSELNLSSLELGDSALYFCASSVGTADYEQYFGPGTRLTVT.

V and J are TRBV9 and TRBJ2-5; D gene ambiguous. The CDR3 runs 14 residues. The germline CDR1 and CDR2 sequences are SGDLS and YYNGEE. V lost 0 bases and J 1 base, leaving 7 bases between the germline ends. The CDR3 region has the DNA TGTGCCAGCAGCGTAGGTTGGTCCCAAGAGACCCAGTACTTC. Protein: CASSVGWSQETQYF.

V is TRBV6-5 and J is TRBJ2-5, with 7 positions matching TRBD1. The CDR3 is 15 residues long. Trimming took 7 bases from V and 6 from J; bases not matched to a gene: 14. In germline, CDR1 is MNHEY, CDR2 SVGAGI. The CDR3 coding sequence is TGTGCCAGCACAGTCCTATACAGGGGTTCGCAGACCCAGTACTTC. It codes for CASTVLYRGSQTQYF.

This clone was seen a single time. The V and J genes are TRBV29-1 and TRBJ2-7; TRBD1 matches 8 bases. The CDR3 extends over 14 amino acids. The V segment lost 4 bases and the J segment 7 bases; nucleotides outside the gene matches: 12. Germline CDR1 is SQVTM and CDR2 is ANQGSEA. In DNA form, the CDR3 reads TGCAGCGTTGCCCGATCGGACAGGGCGGGGGAGCAGTACTTC. This gives the protein CSVARSDRAGEQYF.

V usage is TRBV4-3 and J usage is TRBJ2-1; D might be TRBD1 (6 bases). V was clipped by 4 bases and J by 2 bases, with 9 bases between them. This CDR3 has 14 amino acids. Germline CDR1 reads LGHNA; CDR2 reads YSLEER. The CDR3 loop is CASSPGDPYNEQFF. In DNA form, the CDR3 reads TGCGCCAGCAGCCCAGGGGACCCCTACAATGAGCAGTTCTTC.

The rearrangement joins TRBV5-1 to TRBJ2-3, with D possibly matching TRBD1 (6 bases). The V end was cut by 5 bases, the J end by 0 bases, with 16 bases between. The CDR3 runs to 16 residues. Germline CDR1 is SGHRS and CDR2 is YFSETQ. CDR3 DNA: TGCGCCAGCAGGGACAGCCGCCGAATAAGCACAGATACGCAGTATTTT. Protein sequence: CASRDSRRISTDTQYF.

Of note for this clone: This same CDR3 is encoded by further DNA sequences in the sample. The V call is TRBV7-3, the J call TRBJ2-5; tentative D call: TRBD2 (5 bases). V gave up 2 bases and J gave up 5 bases, with 9 bases separating them. The CDR3 consists of 13 residues. Per germline, CDR1 SGHTA and CDR2 FQGTGA. DNA of the CDR3: TGTGCCAGCAGCTTAGGGTCGGGGGAGACCCAGTACTTC. Encoded protein: CASSLGSGETQYF.

This clone has a handful of counts. The rearrangement links TRBV7-9 to TRBJ1-2, with TRBD1 matching 8 bases. V lost 5 bases to trimming and J lost 1 base; unmatched junction nucleotides: 9. Per the germline V gene, CDR1 is SEHNR and CDR2 is FQNEAQ (reference sequence). This CDR3 is built from 16 residues. The CDR3 bases are TGTGCCAGCAGCCCCACTCAGGGGGCCATTAACTATGGCTACACCTTC. Its protein is CASSPTQGAINYGYTF.

The genes are TRBV20-1 and TRBJ2-4; D might be TRBD2 (5 bases). Trimming stripped 6 bases from V and 8 bases from J, with 11 bases between. The CDR3 sequence is 11 residues long. Germline loops: CDR1 DFQATT, CDR2 SNEGSKA (reference sequence). The DNA of the CDR3 is TGCAGTGCCGGAGGTCAGGACATTCAGTACTTC. Protein: CSAGGQDIQYF.

This clone came up a few times. J is TRBJ2-3 and V is TRBV30, with TRBD2 matching over 8 bases. J lost 3 bases, V lost 4 bases, and 6 bases had no gene match. CDR1 GTSNPN and CDR2 SVGIG come from the germline V gene (reference sequence). The CDR3 extends over 14 amino acids. The CDR3 loop reads CAWNRAGVTDTQYF. The CDR3 DNA sequence: TGTGCCTGGAACCGAGCGGGGGTAACAGATACGCAGTATTTT.